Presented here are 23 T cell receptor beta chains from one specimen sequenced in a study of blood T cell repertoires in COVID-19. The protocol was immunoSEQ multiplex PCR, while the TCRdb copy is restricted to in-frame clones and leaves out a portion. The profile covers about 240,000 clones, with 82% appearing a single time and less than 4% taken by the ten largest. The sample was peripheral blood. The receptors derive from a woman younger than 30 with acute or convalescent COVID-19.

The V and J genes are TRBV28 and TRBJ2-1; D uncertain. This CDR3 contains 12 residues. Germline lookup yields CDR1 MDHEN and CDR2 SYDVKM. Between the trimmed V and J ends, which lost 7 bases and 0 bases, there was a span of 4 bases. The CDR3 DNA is TGTGCCAGCACGGGCTCCTACAATGAGCAGTTCTTC. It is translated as CASTGSYNEQFF. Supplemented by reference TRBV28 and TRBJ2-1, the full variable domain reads DVKVTQSSRYLVKRTGEKVFLECVQDMDHENMFWYRQDPGLGLRLIYFSYDVKMKEKGDIPEGYSVSREKKERFSLILESASTNQTSMYLCASTGSYNEQFFGPGTRLTVL.

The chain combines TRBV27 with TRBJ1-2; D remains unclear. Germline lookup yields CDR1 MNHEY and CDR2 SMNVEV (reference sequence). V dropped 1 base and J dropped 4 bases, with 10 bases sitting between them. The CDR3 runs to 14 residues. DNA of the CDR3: TGTGCCAGCAGTTTATATGGCTCAACCTATGGCTACACCTTC. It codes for CASSLYGSTYGYTF.

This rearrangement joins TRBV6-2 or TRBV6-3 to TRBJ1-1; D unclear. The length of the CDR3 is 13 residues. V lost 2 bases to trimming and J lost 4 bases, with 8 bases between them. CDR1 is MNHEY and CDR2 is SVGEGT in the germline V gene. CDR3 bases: TGTGCCAGCAGTTACAGGGAGGGCACTGAAGCTTTCTTT. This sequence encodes CASSYREGTEAFF.

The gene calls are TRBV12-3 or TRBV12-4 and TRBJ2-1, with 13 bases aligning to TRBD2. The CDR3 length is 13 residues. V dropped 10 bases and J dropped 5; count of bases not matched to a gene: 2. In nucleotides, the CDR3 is TGTGCCACCGGACTAGCGGGAGACAATGAGCAGTTCTTC. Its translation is CATGLAGDNEQFF.

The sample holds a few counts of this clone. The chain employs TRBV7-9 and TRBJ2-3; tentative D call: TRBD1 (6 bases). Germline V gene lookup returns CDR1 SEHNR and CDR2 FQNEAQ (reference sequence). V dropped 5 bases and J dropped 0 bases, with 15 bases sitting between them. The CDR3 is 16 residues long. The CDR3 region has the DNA TGTGCCAGCAGCCCTCGGGACATAACAAGCACAGATACGCAGTATTTT. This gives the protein CASSPRDITSTDTQYF.

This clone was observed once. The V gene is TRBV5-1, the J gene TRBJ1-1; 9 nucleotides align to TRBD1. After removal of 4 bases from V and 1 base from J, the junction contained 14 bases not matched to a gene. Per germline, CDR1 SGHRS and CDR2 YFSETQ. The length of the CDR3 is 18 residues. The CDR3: CASSPLVGQGYRNTEAFF. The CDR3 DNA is TGCGCCAGCAGCCCCCTCGTGGGACAGGGTTATCGGAACACTGAAGCTTTCTTT.

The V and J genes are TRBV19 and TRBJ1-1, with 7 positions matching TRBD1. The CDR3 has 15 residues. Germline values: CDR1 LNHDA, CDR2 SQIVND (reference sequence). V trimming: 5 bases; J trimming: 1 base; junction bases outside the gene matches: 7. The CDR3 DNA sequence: TGTGCCAGTAGTTATACAGGGGCACAGAACACTGAAGCTTTCTTT. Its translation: CASSYTGAQNTEAFF. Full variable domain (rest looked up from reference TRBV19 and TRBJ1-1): DGGITQSPKYLFRKEGQNVTLSCEQNLNHDAMYWYRQDPGQGLRLIYYSQIVNDFQKGDIAEGYSVSREKKESFPLTVTSAQKNPTAFYLCASSYTGAQNTEAFFGQGTRLTVV.

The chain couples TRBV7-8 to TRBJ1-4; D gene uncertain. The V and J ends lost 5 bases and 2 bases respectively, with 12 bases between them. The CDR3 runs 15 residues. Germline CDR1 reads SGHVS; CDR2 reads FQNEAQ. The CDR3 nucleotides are TGTGCCAGCAGCCTCCAGACTGGTACTAATGAAAAACTGTTTTTT. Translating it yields CASSLQTGTNEKLFF. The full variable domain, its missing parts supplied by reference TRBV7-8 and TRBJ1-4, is GAGVSQSPRYKVAKRGQDVALRCDPISGHVSLFWYQQALGQGPEFLTYFQNEAQLDKSGLPSDRFFAERPEGSVSTLKIQRTQQEDSAVYLCASSLQTGTNEKLFFGSGTQLSVL.

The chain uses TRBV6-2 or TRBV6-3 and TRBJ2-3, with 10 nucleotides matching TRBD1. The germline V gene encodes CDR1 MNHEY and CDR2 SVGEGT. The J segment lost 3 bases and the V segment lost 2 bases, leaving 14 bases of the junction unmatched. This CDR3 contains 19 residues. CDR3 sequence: CASSYPGGQGKLRTDTQYF. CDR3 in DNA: TGTGCCAGCAGTTACCCCGGGGGACAGGGGAAATTACGAACAGATACGCAGTATTTT.

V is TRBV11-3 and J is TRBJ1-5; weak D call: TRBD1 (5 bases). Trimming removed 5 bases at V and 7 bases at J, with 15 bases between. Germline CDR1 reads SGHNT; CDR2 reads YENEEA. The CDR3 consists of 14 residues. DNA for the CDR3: TGTGCCAGCAGCCGTCAGGGCTGTGGGCAGCCCCAGCATTTT. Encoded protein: CASSRQGCGQPQHF.

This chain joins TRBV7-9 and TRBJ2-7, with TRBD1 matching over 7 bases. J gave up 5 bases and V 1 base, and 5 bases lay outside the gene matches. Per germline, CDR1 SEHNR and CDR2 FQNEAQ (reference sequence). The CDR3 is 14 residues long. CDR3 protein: CASSLVNRGDEQYF. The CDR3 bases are TGTGCCAGCAGCTTAGTTAACAGGGGCGACGAGCAGTACTTC.

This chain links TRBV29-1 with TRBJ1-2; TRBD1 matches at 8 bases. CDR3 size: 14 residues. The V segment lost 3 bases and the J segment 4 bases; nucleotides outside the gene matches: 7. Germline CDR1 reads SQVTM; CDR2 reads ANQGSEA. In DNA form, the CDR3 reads TGCAGCGTTGATGGGAGACAGGGGTCCTATGGCTACACCTTC. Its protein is CSVDGRQGSYGYTF.

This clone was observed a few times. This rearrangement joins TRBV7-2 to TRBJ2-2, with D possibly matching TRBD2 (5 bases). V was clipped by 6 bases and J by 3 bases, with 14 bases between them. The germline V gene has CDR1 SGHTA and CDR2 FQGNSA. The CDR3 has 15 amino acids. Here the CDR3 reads CASRGLPKDTGELFF. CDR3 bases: TGTGCCAGCAGAGGACTGCCCAAGGACACCGGGGAGCTGTTTTTT.

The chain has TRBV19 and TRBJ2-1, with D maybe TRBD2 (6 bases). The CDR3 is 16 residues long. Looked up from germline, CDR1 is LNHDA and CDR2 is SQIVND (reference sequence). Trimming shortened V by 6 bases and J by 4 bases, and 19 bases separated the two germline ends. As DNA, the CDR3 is TGTGCCAGTAGCTCCCCAGGGCGGGGACGATACAATGAGCAGTTCTTC. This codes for CASSSPGRGRYNEQFF. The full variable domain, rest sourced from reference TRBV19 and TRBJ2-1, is DGGITQSPKYLFRKEGQNVTLSCEQNLNHDAMYWYRQDPGQGLRLIYYSQIVNDFQKGDIAEGYSVSREKKESFPLTVTSAQKNPTAFYLCASSSPGRGRYNEQFFGPGTRLTVL.

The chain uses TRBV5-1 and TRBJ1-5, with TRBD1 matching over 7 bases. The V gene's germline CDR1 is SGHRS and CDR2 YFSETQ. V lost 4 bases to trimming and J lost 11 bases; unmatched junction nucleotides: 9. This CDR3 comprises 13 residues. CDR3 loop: CASSEQGPGAQHF. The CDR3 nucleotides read TGCGCCAGCAGCGAACAGGGGCCGGGGGCCCAGCATTTT.

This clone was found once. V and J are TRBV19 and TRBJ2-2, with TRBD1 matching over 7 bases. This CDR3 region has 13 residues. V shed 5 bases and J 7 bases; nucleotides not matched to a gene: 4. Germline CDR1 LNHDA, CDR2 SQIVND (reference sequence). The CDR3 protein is CASSVQGVGELFF. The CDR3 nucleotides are TGTGCCAGTAGTGTCCAGGGGGTCGGGGAGCTGTTTTTT.

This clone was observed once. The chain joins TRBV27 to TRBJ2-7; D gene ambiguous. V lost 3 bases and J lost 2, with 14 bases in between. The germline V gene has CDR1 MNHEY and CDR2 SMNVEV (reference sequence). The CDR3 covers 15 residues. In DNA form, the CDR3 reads TGTGCCAGCAGTTTGGGCCCGCCAGCTCCCTACGAGCAGTACTTC. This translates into CASSLGPPAPYEQYF.

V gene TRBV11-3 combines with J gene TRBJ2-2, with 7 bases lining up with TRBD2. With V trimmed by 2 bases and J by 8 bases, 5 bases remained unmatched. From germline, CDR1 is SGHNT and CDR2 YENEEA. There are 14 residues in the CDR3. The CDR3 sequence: CASSLSGNGGELFF. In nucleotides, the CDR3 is TGTGCCAGCAGCTTAAGCGGGAACGGGGGGGAGCTGTTTTTT. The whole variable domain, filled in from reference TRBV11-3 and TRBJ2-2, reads EAGVVQSPRYKIIEKKQPVAFWCNPISGHNTLYWYLQNLGQGPELLIRYENEEAVDDSQLPKDRFSAERLKGVDSTLKIQPAELGDSAVYLCASSLSGNGGELFFGEGSRLTVL.

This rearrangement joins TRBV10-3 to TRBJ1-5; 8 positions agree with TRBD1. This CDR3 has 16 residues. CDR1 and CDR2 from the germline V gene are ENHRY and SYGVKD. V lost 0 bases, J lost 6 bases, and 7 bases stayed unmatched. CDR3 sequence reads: CAISESPQGAGQPQHF. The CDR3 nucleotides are TGTGCCATCAGTGAGTCCCCGCAGGGGGCAGGTCAGCCCCAGCATTTT.

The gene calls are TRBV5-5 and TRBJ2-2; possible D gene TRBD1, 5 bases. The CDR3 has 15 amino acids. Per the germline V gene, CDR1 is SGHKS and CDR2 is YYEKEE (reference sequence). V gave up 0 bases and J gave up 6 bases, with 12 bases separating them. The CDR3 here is CASSLESGPAGELFF. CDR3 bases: TGTGCCAGCAGCTTGGAGTCAGGGCCTGCCGGGGAGCTGTTTTTT.

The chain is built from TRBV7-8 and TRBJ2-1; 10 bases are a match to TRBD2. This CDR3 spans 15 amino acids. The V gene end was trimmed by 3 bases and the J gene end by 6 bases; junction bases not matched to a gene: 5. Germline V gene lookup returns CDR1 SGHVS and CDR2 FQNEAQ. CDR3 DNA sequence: TGTGCCAGCAGCTTCTGGCTAGCGGGAGTCAATGAGCAGTTCTTC. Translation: CASSFWLAGVNEQFF. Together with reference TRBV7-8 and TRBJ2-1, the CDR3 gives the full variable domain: GAGVSQSPRYKVAKRGQDVALRCDPISGHVSLFWYQQALGQGPEFLTYFQNEAQLDKSGLPSDRFFAERPEGSVSTLKIQRTQQEDSAVYLCASSFWLAGVNEQFFGPGTRLTVL.

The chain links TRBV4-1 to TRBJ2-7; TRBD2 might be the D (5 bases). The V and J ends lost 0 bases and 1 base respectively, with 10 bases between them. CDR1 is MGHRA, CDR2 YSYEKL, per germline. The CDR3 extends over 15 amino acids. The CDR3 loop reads CASSQDPAESYEQYF. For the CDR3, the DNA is TGCGCCAGCAGCCAAGATCCAGCGGAATCCTACGAGCAGTACTTC.

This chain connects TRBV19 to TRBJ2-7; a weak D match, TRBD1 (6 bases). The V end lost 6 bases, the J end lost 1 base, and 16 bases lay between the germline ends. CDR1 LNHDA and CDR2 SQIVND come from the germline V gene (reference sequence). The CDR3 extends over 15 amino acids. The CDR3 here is CASSKTGTPSYEQYF. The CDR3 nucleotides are TGTGCCAGTAGCAAAACCGGGACACCGTCCTACGAGCAGTACTTC. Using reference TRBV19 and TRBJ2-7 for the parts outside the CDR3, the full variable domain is DGGITQSPKYLFRKEGQNVTLSCEQNLNHDAMYWYRQDPGQGLRLIYYSQIVNDFQKGDIAEGYSVSREKKESFPLTVTSAQKNPTAFYLCASSKTGTPSYEQYFGPGTRLTVT.